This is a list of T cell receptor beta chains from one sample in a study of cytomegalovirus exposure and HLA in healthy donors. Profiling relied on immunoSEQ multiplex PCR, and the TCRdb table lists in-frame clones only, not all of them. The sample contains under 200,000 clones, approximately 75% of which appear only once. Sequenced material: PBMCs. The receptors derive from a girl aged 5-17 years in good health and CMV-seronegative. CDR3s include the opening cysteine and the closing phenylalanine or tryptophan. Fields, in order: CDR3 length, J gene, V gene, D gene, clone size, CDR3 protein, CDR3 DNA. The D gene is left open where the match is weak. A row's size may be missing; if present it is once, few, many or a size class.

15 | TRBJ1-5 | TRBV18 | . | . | CASSPEVTGSQPQHF | TGTGCCAGCTCACCAGAGGTCACAGGAAGCCAGCCCCAGCATTTT
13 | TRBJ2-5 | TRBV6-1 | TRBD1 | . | CATDFTGGETQYF | TGTGCCACCGACTTCACAGGGGGAGAGACCCAGTACTTC
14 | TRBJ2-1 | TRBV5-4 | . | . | CASSVKTGYNEQFF | TGTGCCAGCAGTGTTAAGACAGGATACAATGAGCAGTTCTTC
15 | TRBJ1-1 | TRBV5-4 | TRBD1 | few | CASSSPQGANTEAFF | TGTGCCAGCAGCTCGCCACAGGGGGCCAACACTGAAGCTTTCTTT
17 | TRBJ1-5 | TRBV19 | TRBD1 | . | CASSTRGTGVSNQPQHF | TGTGCCAGTAGTACACGAGGGACAGGGGTTAGCAATCAGCCCCAGCATTTT
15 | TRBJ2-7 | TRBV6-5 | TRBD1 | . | CASSVSGQGSYEQYF | TGTGCCAGCAGCGTGTCGGGACAGGGGAGCTACGAGCAGTACTTC
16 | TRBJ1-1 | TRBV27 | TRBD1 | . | CASSEDRGSTNTEAFF | TGTGCCAGCAGCGAAGACAGGGGCAGTACGAACACTGAAGCTTTCTTT
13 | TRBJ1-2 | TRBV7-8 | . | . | CASSLSQDYGYTF | TGTGCCAGCAGCTTAAGTCAGGACTATGGCTACACCTTC
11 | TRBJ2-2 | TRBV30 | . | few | CAWTGTGELFF | TGTGCCTGGACGGGGACCGGGGAGCTGTTTTTT
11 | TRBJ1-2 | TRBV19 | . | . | CASSNDKGYTF | TGTGCCAGTAGTAACGACAAGGGCTACACCTTC
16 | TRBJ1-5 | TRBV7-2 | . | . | CASSLWGRGWNQPQHF | TGTGCCAGCAGCTTGTGGGGTAGGGGGTGGAATCAGCCCCAGCATTTT
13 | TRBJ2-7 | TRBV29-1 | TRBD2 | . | CSVVGTSSYEQYF | TGCAGCGTTGTCGGGACTAGCTCCTACGAGCAGTACTTC
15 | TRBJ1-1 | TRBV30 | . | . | CAWSVQGGVGTEAFF | TGTGCCTGGAGTGTACAGGGCGGCGTGGGCACTGAAGCTTTCTTT
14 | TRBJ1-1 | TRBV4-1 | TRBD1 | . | CASSQGTGSTEAFF | TGCGCCAGCAGCCAGGGGACAGGGAGCACTGAAGCTTTCTTT
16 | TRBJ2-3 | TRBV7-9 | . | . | CASSPPLKRSTDTQYF | TGTGCCAGCAGCCCACCTTTGAAGAGAAGCACAGATACGCAGTATTTT
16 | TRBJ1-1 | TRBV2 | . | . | CASSGHPGLGNTEAFF | TGTGCCAGCAGTGGTCACCCAGGGCTAGGGAACACTGAAGCTTTCTTT
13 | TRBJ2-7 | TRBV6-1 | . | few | CASSGETGYEQYF | TGTGCCAGCAGTGGTGAGACAGGCTACGAGCAGTACTTC
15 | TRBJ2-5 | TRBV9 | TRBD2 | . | CASSAAGGGGQTQYF | TGTGCCAGCAGCGCCGCAGGCGGGGGAGGGCAGACCCAGTACTTC
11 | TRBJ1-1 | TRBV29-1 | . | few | CSVLRGNEAFF | TGCAGCGTTCTTCGGGGAAACGAAGCTTTCTTT
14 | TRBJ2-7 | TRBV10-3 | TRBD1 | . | CAINPGTGEDEQYF | TGTGCCATCAACCCCGGGACAGGGGAGGACGAGCAATACTTC
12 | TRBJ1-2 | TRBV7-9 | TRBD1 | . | CASSVGGVGYTF | TGTGCCAGCAGCGTAGGGGGCGTTGGCTACACCTTC
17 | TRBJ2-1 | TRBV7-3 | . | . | CASSFPRRQSSYNEQFF | TGTGCCAGCAGCTTCCCTCGACGACAGAGTAGCTACAATGAGCAGTTCTTC
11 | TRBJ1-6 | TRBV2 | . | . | CASRGGTSLHF | TGTGCCAGCAGGGGGGGGACAAGCCTCCACTTT
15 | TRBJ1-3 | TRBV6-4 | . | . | CASSDSNRRGNTIYF | TGTGCCAGCAGTGACTCTAACAGGAGAGGAAACACCATATATTTT